Listed here are 28 T cell receptor beta chains from one sample, sequenced in a study of T cell responses to AZD1222 COVID-19 vaccine (dated by TCRdb to 2020 to 2023). The time point label corresponds to: baseline before first vaccination. Libraries came from the immunoSEQ multiplex PCR assay. TCRdb obtained this table from immuneACCESS and retained in-frame rearrangements with V and J assigned. These tables miss some clones; where compared with another copy, unresolved V genes account for less than half of the shortfall, and the remainder is unexplained. The sample table lists tens of thousands of clones, less than 85% of them with a count of one. The ten largest clones capture 25% to 30% of the sample. Sequenced here: peripheral blood, sampled on day 0 of AZD1222 vaccination. The receptors come from an adult in good health.

The chain joins TRBV7-9 to TRBJ1-4, with TRBD1 as a possible D gene (6 bases). Trimming left V 5 bases short and J 7 bases short, with 14 bases between. Germline V gives CDR1 SEHNR, CDR2 FQNEAQ (reference sequence). The CDR3 runs to 14 residues. The CDR3 sequence is CASSLRGGGEKLFF. The CDR3 DNA follows: TGTGCCAGCAGCCTCAGGGGAGGGGGTGAAAAACTGTTTTTT.

The chain joins TRBV7-3 to TRBJ1-1; TRBD1 matches 7 bases. CDR3 size: 16 residues. Trimming took 6 bases from V and 5 from J; bases not matched to a gene: 15. The V gene's germline CDR1 is SGHTA and CDR2 FQGTGA. For the CDR3, the DNA is TGTGCCAGCAGTAAGACAGGGATGGGCGGGGAGACTGAAGCTTTCTTT. It specifies CASSKTGMGGETEAFF.

This clone was picked up a small number of times. The chain joins TRBV7-9 to TRBJ1-6, with no clear D. With 5 bases removed from V and 7 bases from J, the gap between germline ends came to 18 bases. The CDR3 is 16 residues long. Germline values: CDR1 SEHNR, CDR2 FQNEAQ (reference sequence). The CDR3: CASSPDRGGGNSPLHF. CDR3 in DNA: TGTGCCAGCAGCCCAGATCGGGGAGGCGGGAATTCACCCCTCCACTTT.

Only a few counts were recorded for this clone. The V and J genes are TRBV5-4 and TRBJ1-4; a possible D gene is TRBD1 (6 bases). V dropped 5 bases and J dropped 8 bases, with 16 bases sitting between them. This CDR3 has 14 amino acids. Germline CDR1 and CDR2: SGHNT and YYREEE (reference sequence). CDR3: CASSSPGTREKLFF. The CDR3 bases are TGTGCCAGCAGTTCCCCCGGGACACGGGAAAAACTGTTTTTT.

This clone was counted a single time. The chain uses TRBV7-2 and TRBJ2-1, with 9 positions matching TRBD2. The CDR3 length is 15 residues. CDR1 and CDR2 (germline): SGHTA, FQGNSA. Trimming at V came to 0 bases and at J to 6 bases, leaving 3 bases not matched to a gene. The CDR3 loop is CASSLASGSFNEQFF. Here the CDR3 DNA reads TGTGCCAGCAGCTTAGCTAGCGGGAGTTTCAATGAGCAGTTCTTC.

This clone was observed a handful of times. This sequence joins TRBV12-5 and TRBJ1-1; D gene uncertain. Germline assignment: CDR1 LGHNT and CDR2 FRNRAP. The CDR3 covers 13 residues. Trimming took 6 bases from V and 5 from J, leaving 13 bases between them. CDR3 in DNA: TGTGCTAGTGGCCCTCCCCTAGGGACTGAAGCTTTCTTT. Translated: CASGPPLGTEAFF.

CDR3: CASSVRHANTGELFF. The CDR3 DNA follows: TGCGCCAGCAGCGTGCGGCACGCGAACACCGGGGAGCTGTTTTTT. The chain joins TRBV5-1 to TRBJ2-2; no clear D. This CDR3 is built from 15 residues. Germline V CDR1 and CDR2: SGHRS, YFSETQ. V was cut by 4 bases and J by 0 bases, with 10 bases left in between.

The rearrangement joins TRBV6-5 to TRBJ2-7, with TRBD2 matching over 11 bases. Germline values: CDR1 MNHEY, CDR2 SVGAGI. The CDR3 is 15 residues long. The J segment lost 5 bases and the V segment lost 6 bases, leaving 9 bases of the junction unmatched. The chain's CDR3 is CASRSTSGRRHEQYF. Here the CDR3 DNA reads TGTGCCAGCAGGAGCACTAGCGGGAGAAGACACGAGCAGTACTTC.

This clone was observed a few times. The V and J genes are TRBV18 and TRBJ1-4, with D uncertain. V shed 0 bases and J shed 4 bases, with 9 bases lying between them. Germline CDR1 and CDR2: KGHSH and LQKENI. The CDR3 extends over 15 amino acids. The CDR3 protein is CASSPPFLRNEKLFF. The CDR3 DNA reads TGTGCCAGCTCACCACCTTTTCTCCGTAATGAAAAACTGTTTTTT.

V and J are TRBV28 and TRBJ2-3, with TRBD2 matching 7 bases. Trimming cost V 6 bases and J 1 base; bases outside gene matches: 7. This CDR3 spans 15 amino acids. Germline CDR1 MDHEN, CDR2 SYDVKM. The CDR3 nucleotides read TGTGCCAGCAGGGGGGGGGAACAGGGCACAGATACGCAGTATTTT. It yields the protein CASRGGEQGTDTQYF.

This rearrangement joins TRBV30 to TRBJ2-3; no firm D call. Germline lookup yields CDR1 GTSNPN and CDR2 SVGIG (reference sequence). The CDR3 consists of 12 residues. V was clipped by 7 bases and J by 2 bases, with 10 bases between them. CDR3 sequence (DNA): TGTGCCTTTGTTCATCCCACAGATACGCAGTATTTT. It codes for CAFVHPTDTQYF.

This clone was seen once. J is TRBJ1-1 and V is TRBV5-1; D is unresolved. The CDR3 length is 11 residues. V lost 4 bases and J 3 bases, leaving 4 bases between the germline ends. Germline CDR1 SGHRS, CDR2 YFSETQ. The chain's CDR3 is CASSRDTEAFF. The CDR3 coding sequence is TGCGCCAGCAGCCGGGACACTGAAGCTTTCTTT.

This chain uses TRBV2 with TRBJ1-6; D unclear. The CDR3 is 12 residues long. Germline V lookup: CDR1 SNHLY, CDR2 FYNNEI. V was cut by 5 bases and J by 7 bases, with 6 bases left in between. CDR3 amino acids: CASSIRNSPLHF. CDR3 bases: TGTGCCAGCAGTATCAGGAATTCACCCCTCCACTTT. Supplemented by reference TRBV2 and TRBJ1-6, the full variable domain reads EPEVTQTPSHQVTQMGQEVILRCVPISNHLYFYWYRQILGQKVEFLVSFYNNEISEKSEIFDDQFSVERPDGSNFTLKIRSTKLEDSAMYFCASSIRNSPLHFGNGTRLTVT.

The rearrangement uses TRBV18 and TRBJ2-3; 7 positions agree with TRBD2. V dropped 8 bases and J dropped 2; count of bases not matched to a gene: 10. The germline gives CDR1 KGHSH, CDR2 LQKENI. The CDR3 has 15 residues. The DNA of the CDR3 is TGTGCCAGCGCACGGGAGGTTGGAGCCACAGATACGCAGTATTTT. Amino acids: CASAREVGATDTQYF.

This clone was counted a single time. V and J are TRBV7-6 and TRBJ2-3, with 8 nucleotides matching TRBD2. The CDR3 is made up of 15 amino acids. Germline CDR1 reads SGHVS; CDR2 reads FNYEAQ. Trimming cost V 8 bases and J 2 bases; bases outside gene matches: 9. Here the CDR3 DNA reads TGTGCCAGCGCTAGGGCAGCGGGGGCCACAGATACGCAGTATTTT. This gives the protein CASARAAGATDTQYF.

V is TRBV6-2 or TRBV6-3 and J is TRBJ1-2; no clear D gene. Per germline, CDR1 MNHEY and CDR2 SVGEGT. CDR3 length equals 12 residues. Trimming removed 6 bases from V and 3 bases from J, with 8 bases in between. The CDR3 DNA follows: TGTGCCAGCAGCCCCGGGGACTATGGCTACACCTTC. It codes for CASSPGDYGYTF.

This rearrangement joins TRBV11-2 to TRBJ2-1, with 9 bases aligning to TRBD2. Trimming removed 1 base from V and 5 bases from J; junction bases left unmatched: 3. CDR3 length: 15 residues. The germline V gene has CDR1 SGHAT and CDR2 FQNNGV. The CDR3 protein is CASSLGLADHNEQFF. DNA of the CDR3: TGTGCCAGCAGCTTAGGACTAGCGGACCACAATGAGCAGTTCTTC.

The rearrangement joins TRBV14 to TRBJ1-6; D unclear. V was clipped by 6 bases and J by 7 bases, with 7 bases between them. The CDR3 runs to 12 residues. Germline CDR1 is SGHDN and CDR2 is FVKESK. The CDR3 region is CASRVGNSPLHF. The CDR3 bases are TGTGCCAGCAGGGTGGGGAATTCACCCCTCCACTTT.

The rearrangement links TRBV12-3 or TRBV12-4 to TRBJ2-5; D call uncertain. V gave up 1 base and J gave up 0 bases, with 3 bases separating them. This CDR3 is 13 amino acids long. The CDR3: CASSLGDQETQYF. Here the CDR3 DNA reads TGTGCCAGCAGTTTAGGGGACCAAGAGACCCAGTACTTC.

The rearrangement joins TRBV12-3 or TRBV12-4 to TRBJ1-1, with D uncertain. The CDR3 length is 13 residues. Trimming cost V 6 bases and J 1 base, with 9 bases left between them. The CDR3 DNA reads TGTGCCAGCAGGAGGGCAACGAACACTGAAGCTTTCTTT. This sequence encodes CASRRATNTEAFF.

The chain is built from TRBV27 and TRBJ2-1; weak D call: TRBD1 (7 bases). Deletions cut 2 bases from V and 5 bases from J, with 10 bases between. There are 14 residues in the CDR3. Germline V gene data show CDR1 as MNHEY and CDR2 as SMNVEV (reference sequence). The CDR3 reads CASSLSRGDNEQFF. CDR3 DNA sequence: TGTGCCAGCAGTTTAAGCAGGGGGGACAATGAGCAGTTCTTC.

The gene calls are TRBV7-6 and TRBJ2-3, with TRBD2 matching over 8 bases. V was pared by 5 bases and J by 0 bases, with 16 bases of the junction left unmatched. This CDR3 region has 19 residues. Per germline, CDR1 SGHVS and CDR2 FNYEAQ. The CDR3: CASSLSLAALTTSTDTQYF. The CDR3 nucleotides read TGTGCCAGCAGCCTATCACTAGCGGCACTAACTACTAGCACAGATACGCAGTATTTT.

J is TRBJ1-6 and V is TRBV28; possible D gene TRBD1, 5 bases. The V gene lost 2 bases and the J gene lost 7 bases, with 15 bases spanning the gap. CDR1 MDHEN and CDR2 SYDVKM come from the germline V gene. There are 16 residues in the CDR3. The CDR3 sequence: CASSLTGGHINSPLHF. The CDR3 bases are TGTGCCAGCAGTTTAACTGGTGGACACATCAATTCACCCCTCCACTTT.

The V gene is TRBV7-2, the J gene TRBJ2-7; maybe TRBD1 (6 bases). The CDR3 covers 15 residues. Germline V gene sequence: CDR1 SGHTA, CDR2 FQGNSA. Trimming shortened V by 0 bases and J by 5 bases, and 14 bases separated the two germline ends. CDR3 bases: TGTGCCAGCAGCTTAGCGACAGGCGCTAGGAACGAGCAGTACTTC. Amino acids: CASSLATGARNEQYF. Supplemented by reference TRBV7-2 and TRBJ2-7, the full variable domain reads GAGVSQSPSNKVTEKGKDVELRCDPISGHTALYWYRQSLGQGLEFLIYFQGNSAPDKSGLPSDRFSAERTGGSVSTLTIQRTQQEDSAVYLCASSLATGARNEQYFGPGTRLTVT.

This sequence joins TRBV6-5 and TRBJ1-2; the match to TRBD1 covers 10 bases. CDR3 length: 15 residues. Germline V gene lookup returns CDR1 MNHEY and CDR2 SVGAGI. The trim removed 7 bases at V and 4 bases at J, leaving 9 bases unmatched. DNA of the CDR3: TGTGCCAGCAAAGGACAGGGGGTCGGTACCTATGGCTACACCTTC. Amino acid sequence: CASKGQGVGTYGYTF.

This chain uses TRBV18 with TRBJ2-2; no reliable D call. From germline, CDR1 is KGHSH and CDR2 LQKENI. Trimming left V 0 bases short and J 4 bases short, with 9 bases between. This CDR3 contains 15 residues. In nucleotides, the CDR3 is TGTGCCAGCTCACCACCCTCTGAGGCCACCGGGGAGCTGTTTTTT. Its translation: CASSPPSEATGELFF.

This sequence joins TRBV6-2 or TRBV6-3 and TRBJ1-5; D perhaps matches TRBD1 (5 bases). Germline CDR1 reads MNHEY; CDR2 reads SVGEGT. This CDR3 contains 15 residues. With 0 bases removed from V and 1 base from J, the gap between germline ends came to 7 bases. Here the CDR3 DNA reads TGTGCCAGCAGTTACTCGGCAGGGAGCAATCAGCCCCAGCATTTT. Translating gives CASSYSAGSNQPQHF.

The genes are TRBV5-6 and TRBJ1-6; no firm D call. Per germline, CDR1 SGHDT and CDR2 YYEEEE. This CDR3 spans 14 amino acids. Trimming left V 4 bases short and J 4 bases short, with 9 bases between. In DNA, the CDR3 is TGTGCCAGCAGCCGAAAAGGATATAATTCACCCCTCCACTTT. Translating gives CASSRKGYNSPLHF.